Listed below are T cell receptor beta chains from one sample, sequenced in a study of cytomegalovirus exposure and HLA in healthy donors. Here immunoSEQ multiplex PCR was the method, and the copy in TCRdb shows in-frame clones only, minus some. The sample yields around 150,000 clones, over 60% seen once. The sample comprised PBMCs. All receptors derive from a man aged 40-55 years in good health and CMV-seronegative. CDR3s include the opening cysteine and the closing phenylalanine or tryptophan. The order of the fields is J gene, clone size, D gene, V gene, CDR3 protein, CDR3 DNA. D genes are given only for firm matches. Only some rows state a clone size, as once, few, many or a class for expanded clones.

TRBJ2-6 NA NA TRBV5-1 CASSGDSGANVLTF TGCGCCAGCAGCGGAGACTCTGGGGCCAACGTCCTGACTTTC
TRBJ1-4 NA TRBD1 TRBV4-2 CASSQVGTGNNEKLFF TGTGCCAGCAGCCAAGTGGGGACAGGGAATAATGAAAAACTGTTTTTT
TRBJ2-7 few NA TRBV14 CASSQDERRGGKNEQYF TGTGCCAGCAGCCAAGATGAGCGCAGGGGAGGGAAAAACGAGCAGTACTTC
TRBJ2-7 NA TRBD1 TRBV25-1 CASSRQGAFNAPHEQYF TGTGCCAGCAGCAGACAGGGGGCGTTTAATGCTCCCCACGAGCAGTACTTC
TRBJ1-5 NA NA TRBV2 CASSGQHYNQPQHF TGTGCCAGCAGTGGGCAGCACTACAATCAGCCCCAGCATTTT
TRBJ2-2 NA NA TRBV29-1 CSARLANTGELFF TGCAGCGCAAGACTAGCGAACACCGGGGAGCTGTTTTTT
TRBJ2-1 NA NA TRBV2 CASTRNGAYNEQFF TGTGCCAGCACCCGAAACGGGGCCTACAATGAGCAGTTCTTC
TRBJ2-3 NA TRBD2 TRBV29-1 CSVAGASGTALADTQYF TGCAGCGTTGCAGGGGCTAGCGGGACTGCTTTGGCAGATACGCAGTATTTT
TRBJ1-1 NA NA TRBV12-5 CASGVAGGRYTEAFF TGTGCTAGTGGTGTCGCCGGGGGTAGGTACACTGAAGCTTTCTTT
TRBJ2-1 NA NA TRBV28 CASNVGRGSYNEQFF TGTGCCAGCAACGTGGGGCGGGGCTCCTACAATGAGCAGTTCTTC
TRBJ1-2 NA NA TRBV5-4 CASSLFQGSAYGYTF TGTGCCAGCAGCTTGTTTCAGGGATCCGCCTATGGCTACACCTTC
TRBJ2-1 NA TRBD2 TRBV6-5 CASRPGTSGANEQFF TGTGCCAGCAGACCCGGGACTAGCGGCGCCAATGAGCAGTTCTTC
TRBJ2-1 NA NA TRBV7-9 CASSPQLLDGDEQFF TGTGCCAGCAGCCCACAATTACTAGACGGCGATGAGCAGTTCTTC
TRBJ2-2 NA TRBD1 TRBV7-9 CASSLADRGFTGELFF TGTGCCAGCAGCTTAGCGGACAGGGGATTCACCGGGGAGCTGTTTTTT
TRBJ2-2 NA TRBD2 TRBV14 CASSPQAGGGTGELFF TGTGCCAGCAGCCCTCAGGCGGGGGGCGGCACCGGGGAGCTGTTTTTT
TRBJ1-2 NA TRBD1 TRBV4-3 CASSQDWGQLSYGYTF TGCGCCAGCAGCCAAGATTGGGGACAGCTATCCTATGGCTACACCTTC
TRBJ2-7 few NA TRBV20-1 CSAVFFDEQYF TGCAGTGCCGTCTTCTTCGACGAGCAGTACTTC